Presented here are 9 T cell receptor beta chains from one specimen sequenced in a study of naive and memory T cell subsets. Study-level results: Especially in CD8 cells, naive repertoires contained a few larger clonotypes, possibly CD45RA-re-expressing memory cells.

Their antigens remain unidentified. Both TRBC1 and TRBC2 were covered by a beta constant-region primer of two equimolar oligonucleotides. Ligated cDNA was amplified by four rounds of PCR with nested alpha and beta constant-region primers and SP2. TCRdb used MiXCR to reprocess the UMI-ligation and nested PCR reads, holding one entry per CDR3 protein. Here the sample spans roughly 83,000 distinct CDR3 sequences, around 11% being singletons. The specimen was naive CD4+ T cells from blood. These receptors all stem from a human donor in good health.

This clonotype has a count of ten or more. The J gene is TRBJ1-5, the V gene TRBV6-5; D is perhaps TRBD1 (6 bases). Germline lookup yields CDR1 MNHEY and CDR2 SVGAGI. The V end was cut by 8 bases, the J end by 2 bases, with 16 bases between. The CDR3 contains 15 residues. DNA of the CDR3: TGTGCCAGCCGACCAGGGGCGGGGGGCAATCAGCCCCAGCATTTT. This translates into CASRPGAGGNQPQHF.

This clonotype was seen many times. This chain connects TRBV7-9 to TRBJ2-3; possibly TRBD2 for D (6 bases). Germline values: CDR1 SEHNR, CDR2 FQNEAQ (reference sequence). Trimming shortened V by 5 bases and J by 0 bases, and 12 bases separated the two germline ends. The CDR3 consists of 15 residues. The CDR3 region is CASSPGRTSTDTQYF. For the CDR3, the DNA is TGTGCCAGCAGCCCGGGGAGGACTAGCACAGATACGCAGTATTTT.

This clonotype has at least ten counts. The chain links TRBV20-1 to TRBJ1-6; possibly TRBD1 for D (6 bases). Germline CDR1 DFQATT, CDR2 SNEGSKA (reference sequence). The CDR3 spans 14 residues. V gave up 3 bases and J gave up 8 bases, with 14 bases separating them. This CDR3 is CSASRDTNYSPLHF. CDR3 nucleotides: TGCAGTGCTAGTCGGGACACCAATTATTCACCCCTCCACTTT.

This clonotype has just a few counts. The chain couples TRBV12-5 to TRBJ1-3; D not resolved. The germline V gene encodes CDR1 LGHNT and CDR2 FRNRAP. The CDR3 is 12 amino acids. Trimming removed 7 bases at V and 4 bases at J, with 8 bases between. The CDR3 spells CASAPNGNTIYF. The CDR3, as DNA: TGTGCTAGTGCCCCAAACGGAAACACCATATATTTT. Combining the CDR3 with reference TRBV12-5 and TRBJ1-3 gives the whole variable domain DARVTQTPRHKVTEMGQEVTMRCQPILGHNTVFWYRQTMMQGLELLAYFRNRAPLDDSGMPKDRFSAEMPDATLATLKIQPSEPRDSAVYFCASAPNGNTIYFGEGSWLTVV.

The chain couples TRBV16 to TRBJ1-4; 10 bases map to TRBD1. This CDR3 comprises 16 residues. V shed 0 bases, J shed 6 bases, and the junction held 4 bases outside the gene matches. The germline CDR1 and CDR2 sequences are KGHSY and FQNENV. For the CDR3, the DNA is TGTGCCAGCAGCCAATCAACCGGGACAGGGGATGAAAAACTGTTTTTT. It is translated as CASSQSTGTGDEKLFF.

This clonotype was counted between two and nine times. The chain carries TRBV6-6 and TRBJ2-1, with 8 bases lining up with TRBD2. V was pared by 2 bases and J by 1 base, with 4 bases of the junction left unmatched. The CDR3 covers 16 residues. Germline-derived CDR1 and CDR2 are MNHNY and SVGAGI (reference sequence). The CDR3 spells CASSYGVAGSYNEQFF. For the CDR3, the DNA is TGTGCCAGCAGTTACGGCGTAGCGGGGTCCTACAATGAGCAGTTCTTC.

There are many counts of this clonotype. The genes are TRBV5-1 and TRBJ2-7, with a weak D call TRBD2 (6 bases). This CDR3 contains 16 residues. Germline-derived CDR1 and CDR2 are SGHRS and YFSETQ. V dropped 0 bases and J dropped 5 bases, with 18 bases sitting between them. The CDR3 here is CASSLAYPGERNEQYF. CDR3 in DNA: TGCGCCAGCAGCTTGGCCTACCCGGGGGAAAGGAACGAGCAGTACTTC.

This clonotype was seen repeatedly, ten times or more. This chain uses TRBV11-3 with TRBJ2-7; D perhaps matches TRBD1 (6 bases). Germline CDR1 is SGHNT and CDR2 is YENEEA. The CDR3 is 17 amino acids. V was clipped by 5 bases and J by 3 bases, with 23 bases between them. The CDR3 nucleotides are TGTGCCAGCAGCCAGGACAGACGCCGTAATGGGGACTACGAGCAGTACTTC. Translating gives CASSQDRRRNGDYEQYF.

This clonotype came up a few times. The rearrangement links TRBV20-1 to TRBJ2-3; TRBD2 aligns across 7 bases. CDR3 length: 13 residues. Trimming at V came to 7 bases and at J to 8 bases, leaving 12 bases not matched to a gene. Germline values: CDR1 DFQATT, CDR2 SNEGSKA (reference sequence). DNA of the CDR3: TGCAGTGTGCGCGGGAGTTCGGCGGGTACGCAGTATTTT. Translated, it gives CSVRGSSAGTQYF.